This is a list of T cell receptor beta chains from one sample in a study of T cells in localized non-small cell lung cancer. The method was immunoSEQ multiplex PCR; TCRdb's version includes in-frame clones alone and lacks a portion of them. The sample shows under 75,000 clones, approximately 87% of them seen only once. The material was peripheral blood, obtained before any cancer treatment. The receptors shown here come from a male donor aged 60 or over with stage III squamous cell lung carcinoma. CDR3s include the opening cysteine and the closing phenylalanine or tryptophan. D genes are given only for firm matches. Clone size is not always given. Where it is, it says once, few, many or a class for expanded clones.

CASSEGVGKTQYF	TGTGCCAGTAGCGAGGGGGTTGGGAAGACCCAGTACTTC	.	TRBV19	TRBJ2-5	.
CASTPTGWGETQYF	TGTGCCAGTACCCCGACAGGATGGGGGGAGACCCAGTACTTC	.	TRBV19	TRBJ2-5	.
CASSPTSGGSQETQYF	TGTGCCAGCAGCCCGACTAGCGGGGGGTCCCAAGAGACCCAGTACTTC	.	TRBV9	TRBJ2-5	TRBD2
CASSANQPQHF	TGTGCCAGCAGTGCCAATCAGCCCCAGCATTTT	.	TRBV6-5	TRBJ1-5	.
CASSSGTGAFF	TGTGCCAGCAGCTCCGGGACAGGAGCTTTCTTT	.	TRBV7-2	TRBJ1-1	TRBD1
CASSASGGSYNEQFF	TGTGCCAGCAGCGCTAGCGGGGGTTCCTACAATGAGCAGTTCTTC	.	TRBV5-4	TRBJ2-1	TRBD2
CASSERTGPSYEQYF	TGCGCCAGCAGCGAACGGACAGGGCCCTCCTACGAGCAGTACTTC	.	TRBV5-1	TRBJ2-7	TRBD1
CASSLGGWELFF	TGTGCCAGCAGCTTGGGTGGATGGGAGCTGTTTTTT	.	TRBV11-1	TRBJ2-2	.
CASSLQGTDTQYF	TGTGCCAGCAGCTTACAGGGAACAGATACGCAGTATTTT	once	TRBV5-6	TRBJ2-3	.
CASSSVRGQPQHF	TGTGCCAGCAGCTCCGTCCGGGGGCAGCCCCAGCATTTT	.	TRBV7-3	TRBJ1-5	.
CASSLASRANEQYF	TGTGCCAGCAGCTTAGCCTCTAGAGCCAACGAGCAGTACTTC	.	TRBV11-2	TRBJ2-7	.
CASSSGLAGGYNEQFF	TGTGCCAGCAGCTCCGGACTAGCGGGGGGGTACAATGAGCAGTTCTTC	.	TRBV5-6	TRBJ2-1	TRBD2
CASSPRQGNQPQHF	TGTGCCAGTAGTCCGCGACAGGGCAATCAGCCCCAGCATTTT	.	TRBV19	TRBJ1-5	.
CASSLESTLVGAQYF	TGTGCCAGCAGCTTAGAATCGACGTTGGTAGGGGCCCAGTACTTC	.	TRBV11-2	TRBJ2-5	.
CASSAGARNNQPQHF	TGTGCCAGCAGTGCAGGGGCGCGGAACAATCAGCCCCAGCATTTT	.	TRBV2	TRBJ1-5	.
CASSVDRGSYNEQFF	TGTGCCAGCAGCGTCGACAGGGGCTCCTACAATGAGCAGTTCTTC	.	TRBV7-2	TRBJ2-1	TRBD1